A selection of T cell receptor beta chains follows, all from one sample in a study of identical twins. TCRdb processed the 5' RACE reads anew with MiXCR; each CDR3 protein has one entry. Of roughly 1,500,000 distinct CDR3 sequences listed, roughly 35% are singletons. The sequenced material came from cord blood. Receptor source: a newborn girl in good health. The CDR3 runs from the conserved cysteine through the conserved F or W. The D gene is left open where the match is weak. Clone size, where shown, is once, few, many, or a class for clones that have expanded.

v_call	clone_size	j_call	d_call	cdr3_aa	cdr3_nt
TRBV6-2/TRBV6-3	-	TRBJ1-5	-	CASRSDRTINQPQHF	TGTGCCAGCAGATCAGACAGGACAATTAATCAGCCCCAGCATTTT
TRBV5-5	few	TRBJ2-3	TRBD2	CASSTAGTSGTDTQYF	TGTGCCAGCAGCACCGCCGGGACTAGCGGCACAGATACGCAGTATTTT
TRBV7-2	-	TRBJ1-2	-	CASSLRASQRGYTF	TGTGCCAGCAGCTTAAGGGCGTCACAACGTGGCTACACCTTC
TRBV5-1	-	TRBJ2-3	TRBD2	CASSLDRTSGAFSDTQYF	TGCGCCAGCAGCTTGGATCGGACTAGCGGGGCGTTCTCAGATACGCAGTATTTT
TRBV5-6	few	TRBJ1-2	TRBD1	CASSWTGLRGYTF	TGTGCCAGCAGCTGGACAGGGCTGCGGGGCTACACCTTC
TRBV13	-	TRBJ1-2	-	CASSTRNSNYGYTF	TGTGCCAGCAGCACCAGGAACAGTAACTATGGCTACACCTTC
TRBV11-2	few	TRBJ2-7	TRBD2	CASSLVRTSGGSSYEQYF	TGTGCCAGCAGCTTAGTGCGGACTAGCGGGGGGAGCTCCTACGAGCAGTACTTC
TRBV10-3	few	TRBJ2-7	-	CAISGDPREQYF	TGTGCCATCAGTGGAGACCCACGCGAGCAGTACTTC
TRBV5-6	few	TRBJ2-4	-	CASSLTTGREQYF	TGTGCCAGCAGCCTAACGACAGGGCGGGAGCAGTACTTC
TRBV20-1	-	TRBJ2-3	-	CSASRPPPPDTQYF	TGCAGTGCTAGTCGCCCACCGCCCCCAGATACGCAGTATTTT
TRBV20-1	-	TRBJ2-5	TRBD2	CSASLAGGRFETQYF	TGCAGTGCTAGCCTAGCGGGGGGTAGATTCGAGACCCAGTACTTC
TRBV5-1	-	TRBJ2-5	-	CASSPRSGIGETQYF	TGCGCCAGCAGTCCCAGATCAGGGATAGGAGAGACCCAGTACTTC
TRBV3-1	-	TRBJ1-2	-	CASSTRDKGGYGYTF	TGTGCCAGCAGCACCCGGGACAAAGGGGGTTATGGCTACACCTTC
TRBV5-1	-	TRBJ2-7	TRBD1	CASSPEDRVYEQYF	TGCGCCAGCAGCCCAGAGGACAGGGTCTACGAGCAGTACTTC
TRBV29-1	few	TRBJ2-5	TRBD2	CSVEGASGRHGQETQYF	TGCAGCGTTGAAGGGGCTAGCGGGAGACACGGACAAGAGACCCAGTACTTC
TRBV7-9	-	TRBJ1-2	-	CASSLVGSGQTYGYTF	TGTGCCAGCAGCTTAGTAGGGTCCGGACAGACCTATGGCTACACCTTC
TRBV6-5	-	TRBJ2-1	TRBD2	CASSYGGSPYNDQFF	TGTGCCAGCAGTTACGGCGGGAGTCCCTACAATGATCAGTTCTTC
TRBV28	-	TRBJ1-1	-	CASSEGRAAFF	TGTGCCAGCAGCGAGGGCAGGGCGGCTTTCTTT
TRBV5-1	-	TRBJ2-1	TRBD2	CASSLWRSSGRDEQFF	TGCGCCAGCAGCTTGTGGAGGTCTAGCGGGAGAGATGAGCAGTTCTTC
TRBV5-4	-	TRBJ2-3	-	CASSSTPVSDTQYF	TGTGCCAGCAGCTCTACCCCCGTTTCAGATACGCAGTATTTT
TRBV28	many	TRBJ1-2	-	CASSWWGEVNYGYTF	TGTGCCAGCAGTTGGTGGGGCGAGGTTAACTATGGCTACACCTTC
TRBV10-1	few	TRBJ2-1	-	CASSGKDGSYNEQFF	TGCGCCAGCAGTGGTAAAGACGGATCTTACAATGAGCAGTTCTTC
TRBV20-1	many	TRBJ2-1	-	CSAFASRSYNEQFF	TGCAGTGCCTTCGCGTCTAGGTCCTACAATGAGCAGTTCTTC
TRBV27	few	TRBJ2-6	-	CASSLWFRAATGNVLTF	TGTGCCAGCAGTTTATGGTTTAGGGCAGCCACGGGGAACGTCCTGACTTTC
TRBV6-1	-	TRBJ1-2	-	CASSEHSGYTF	TGTGCCAGCAGTGAACATAGTGGCTACACCTTC
TRBV29-1	few	TRBJ2-1	TRBD1	CSVVPGQREQFF	TGCAGCGTTGTCCCGGGACAGAGGGAGCAGTTCTTC
TRBV5-1	-	TRBJ2-7	TRBD2	CASSNPSGSSYEQYF	TGCGCCAGCAGCAACCCTAGCGGGAGCTCCTACGAGCAGTACTTC
TRBV6-1	few	TRBJ2-7	TRBD1	CASSVTGQGFYEQYF	TGTGCCAGCAGTGTTACGGGACAGGGTTTCTACGAGCAGTACTTC
TRBV27	-	TRBJ2-1	-	CASSFYGATVGNEQFF	TGTGCCAGCAGTTTTTACGGGGCGACCGTTGGGAATGAGCAGTTCTTC
TRBV28	few	TRBJ2-1	TRBD1	CASNPGGRSYNEQFF	TGTGCCAGTAACCCAGGGGGAAGGTCCTACAATGAGCAGTTCTTC
TRBV7-9	-	TRBJ2-7	-	CASSLRRTRDDYEQYF	TGTGCCAGCAGCTTACGCCGAACACGGGACGACTACGAGCAGTACTTC
TRBV19	few	TRBJ1-1	TRBD1	CASRNRGGTEAFF	TGTGCCAGCAGGAACAGGGGAGGGACTGAAGCTTTCTTT
TRBV20-1	few	TRBJ1-6	-	CSARDEGVHSPLHF	TGCAGTGCTAGAGATGAGGGGGTTCACTCACCCCTCCACTTT
TRBV6-1	-	TRBJ2-5	TRBD2	CASSEGTSPQYF	TGTGCCAGCAGTGAAGGGACTAGTCCCCAGTACTTC
TRBV15	few	TRBJ2-7	TRBD1	CATSRDRGTGDHEQYF	TGTGCCACCAGCAGAGATCGGGGGACAGGGGACCACGAGCAGTACTTC
TRBV29-1	many	TRBJ2-4	TRBD1	CSVRPDRAKNIQYF	TGCAGCGTCCGACCGGACAGGGCCAAAAACATTCAGTACTTC
TRBV2	-	TRBJ2-1	TRBD2	CASALAEGHEQFF	TGTGCCAGCGCACTAGCGGAGGGCCATGAGCAGTTCTTC
TRBV24-1	-	TRBJ2-3	-	CATSAPGGTDTQYF	TGTGCCACCAGTGCTCCAGGAGGCACAGATACGCAGTATTTT
TRBV10-2	-	TRBJ1-5	-	CASSEEEFSNQPQHF	TGCGCCAGCAGTGAGGAGGAGTTTAGCAATCAGCCCCAGCATTTT
TRBV2	-	TRBJ1-2	-	CASSGEFFYGYTF	TGTGCCAGCAGTGGAGAGTTCTTCTATGGCTACACCTTC